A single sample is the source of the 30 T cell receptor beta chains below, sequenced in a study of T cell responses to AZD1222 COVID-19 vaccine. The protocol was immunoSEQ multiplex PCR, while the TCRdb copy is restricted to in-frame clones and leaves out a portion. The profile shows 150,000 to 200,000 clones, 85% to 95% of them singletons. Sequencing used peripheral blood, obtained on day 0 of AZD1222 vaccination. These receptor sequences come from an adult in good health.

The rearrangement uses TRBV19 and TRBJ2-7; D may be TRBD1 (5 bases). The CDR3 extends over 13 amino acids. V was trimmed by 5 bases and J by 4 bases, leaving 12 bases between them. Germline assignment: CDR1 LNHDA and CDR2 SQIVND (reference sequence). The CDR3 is CASSGQGEYEQYF. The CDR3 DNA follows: TGTGCCAGTAGTGGGCAGGGTGAGTACGAGCAGTACTTC.

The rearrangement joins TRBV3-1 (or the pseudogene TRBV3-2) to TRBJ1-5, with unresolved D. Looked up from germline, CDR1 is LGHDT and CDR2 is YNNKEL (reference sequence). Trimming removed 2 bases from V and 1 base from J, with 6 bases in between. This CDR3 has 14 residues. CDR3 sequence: CASSQTRSNQPQHF. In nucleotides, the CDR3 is TGTGCCAGCAGCCAAACTAGAAGCAATCAGCCCCAGCATTTT.

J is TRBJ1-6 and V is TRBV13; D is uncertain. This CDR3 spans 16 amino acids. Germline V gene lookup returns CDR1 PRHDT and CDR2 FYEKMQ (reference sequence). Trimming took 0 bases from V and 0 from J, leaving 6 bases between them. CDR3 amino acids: CASSLGRSSYNSPLHF. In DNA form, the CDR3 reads TGTGCCAGCAGCTTAGGCAGAAGCTCCTATAATTCACCCCTCCACTTT.

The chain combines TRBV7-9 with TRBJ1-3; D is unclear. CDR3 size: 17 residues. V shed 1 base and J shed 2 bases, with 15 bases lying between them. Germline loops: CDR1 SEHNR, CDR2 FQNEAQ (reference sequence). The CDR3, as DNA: TGTGCCAGCAGCTTAGGGTCCGCCGAGGTCGCTGGAAACACCATATATTTT. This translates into CASSLGSAEVAGNTIYF.

The CDR3 here is CAWSPLGGGANEQFF. DNA for the CDR3: TGTGCCTGGAGTCCGTTGGGCGGGGGGGCCAATGAGCAGTTCTTC. This chain uses TRBV30 with TRBJ2-1, with TRBD2 matching 9 bases. The CDR3 extends over 15 amino acids. The junction had 8 bases not matched to a gene; V was cut back by 2 bases and J by 6 bases. CDR1 is GTSNPN, CDR2 SVGIG, per germline (reference sequence).

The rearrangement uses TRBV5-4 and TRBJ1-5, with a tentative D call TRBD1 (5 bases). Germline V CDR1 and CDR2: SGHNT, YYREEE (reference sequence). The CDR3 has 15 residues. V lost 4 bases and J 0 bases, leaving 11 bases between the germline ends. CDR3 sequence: CASSIGTGSNQPQHF. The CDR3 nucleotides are TGTGCCAGCAGCATCGGGACCGGTAGCAATCAGCCCCAGCATTTT.

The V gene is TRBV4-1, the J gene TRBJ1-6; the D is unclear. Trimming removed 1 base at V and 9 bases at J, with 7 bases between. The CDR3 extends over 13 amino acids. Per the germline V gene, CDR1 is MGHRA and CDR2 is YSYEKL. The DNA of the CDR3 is TGCGCCAGCAGCCAAGTCGTGGTTTCACCCCTCCACTTT. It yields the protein CASSQVVVSPLHF.

The DNA of the CDR3 is TGCGCCAGCAGTTCGATTGACGGGGGGTTCGGCTACACCTTC. It specifies CASSSIDGGFGYTF. This rearrangement joins TRBV4-1 to TRBJ1-2; D possibly corresponds to TRBD1 (5 bases). Germline lookup yields CDR1 MGHRA and CDR2 YSYEKL. V was trimmed by 6 bases and J by 8 bases, leaving 19 bases between them. The CDR3 spans 14 residues.

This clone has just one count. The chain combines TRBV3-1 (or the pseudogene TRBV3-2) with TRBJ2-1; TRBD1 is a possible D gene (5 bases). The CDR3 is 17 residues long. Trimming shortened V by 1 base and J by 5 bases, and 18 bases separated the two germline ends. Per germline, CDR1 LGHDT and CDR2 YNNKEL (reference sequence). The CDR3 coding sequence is TGTGCCAGCAGCCAAGTCGATTACAGGATGAGCCACAATGAGCAGTTCTTC. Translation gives CASSQVDYRMSHNEQFF.

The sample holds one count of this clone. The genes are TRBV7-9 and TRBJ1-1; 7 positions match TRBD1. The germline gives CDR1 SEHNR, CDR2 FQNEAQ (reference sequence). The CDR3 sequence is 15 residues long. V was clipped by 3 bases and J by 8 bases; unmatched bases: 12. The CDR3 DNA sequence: TGTGCCAGCAGCTTCCCCGGGACAGTCTTCCCCGAAGCTTTCTTT. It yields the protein CASSFPGTVFPEAFF.

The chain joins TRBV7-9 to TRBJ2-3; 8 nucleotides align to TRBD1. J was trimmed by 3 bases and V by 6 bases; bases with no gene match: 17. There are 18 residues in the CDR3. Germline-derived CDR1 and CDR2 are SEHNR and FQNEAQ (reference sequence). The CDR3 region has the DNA TGTGCCAGCAGGCCACCCCCTCTCGACAGGGGAGGAACAGATACGCAGTATTTT. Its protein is CASRPPPLDRGGTDTQYF.

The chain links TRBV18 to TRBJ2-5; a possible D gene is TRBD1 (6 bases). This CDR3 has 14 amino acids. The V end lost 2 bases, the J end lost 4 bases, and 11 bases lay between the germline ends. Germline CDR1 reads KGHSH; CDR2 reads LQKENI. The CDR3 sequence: CASSPSTGGETQYF. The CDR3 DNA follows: TGTGCCAGCTCACCATCGACAGGAGGAGAGACCCAGTACTTC.

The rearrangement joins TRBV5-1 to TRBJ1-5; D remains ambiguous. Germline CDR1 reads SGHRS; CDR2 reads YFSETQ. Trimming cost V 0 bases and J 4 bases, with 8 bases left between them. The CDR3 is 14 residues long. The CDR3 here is CASSLGGFNQPQHF. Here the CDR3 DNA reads TGCGCCAGCAGCTTGGGAGGGTTTAATCAGCCCCAGCATTTT.

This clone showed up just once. The CDR3: CAWSSGLGDEKLFF. The DNA for the CDR3 is TGTGCCTGGAGTTCAGGGTTAGGGGATGAAAAACTGTTTTTT. The V and J genes are TRBV30 and TRBJ1-4; D is possibly TRBD1 (5 bases). The V end was cut by 2 bases, the J end by 6 bases, with 13 bases between. The germline V gene has CDR1 GTSNPN and CDR2 SVGIG (reference sequence). The CDR3 totals 14 residues.

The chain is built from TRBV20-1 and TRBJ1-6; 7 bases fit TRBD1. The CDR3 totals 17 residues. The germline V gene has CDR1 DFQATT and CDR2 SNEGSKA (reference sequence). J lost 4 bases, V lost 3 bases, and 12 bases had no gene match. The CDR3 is CSASRSAGGDYNSPLHF. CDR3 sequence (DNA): TGCAGTGCTAGTAGGTCGGCAGGGGGTGATTATAATTCACCCCTCCACTTT.

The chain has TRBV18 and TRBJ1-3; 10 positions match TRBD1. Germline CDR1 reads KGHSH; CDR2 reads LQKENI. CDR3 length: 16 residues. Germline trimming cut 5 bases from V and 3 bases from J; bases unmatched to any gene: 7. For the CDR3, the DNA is TGTGCCAGCTCAGCCTCCGGGACAGGGGATGGAAACACCATATATTTT. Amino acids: CASSASGTGDGNTIYF.

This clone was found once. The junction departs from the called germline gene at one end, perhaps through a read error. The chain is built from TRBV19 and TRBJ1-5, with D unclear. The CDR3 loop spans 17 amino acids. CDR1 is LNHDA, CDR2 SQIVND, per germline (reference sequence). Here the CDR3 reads CASRIVLGTYSNQPQHF. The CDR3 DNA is TGTGCCAGTAGAATAGTTCTGGGTACTTATAGCAATCAGCCCCAGCATTTT.

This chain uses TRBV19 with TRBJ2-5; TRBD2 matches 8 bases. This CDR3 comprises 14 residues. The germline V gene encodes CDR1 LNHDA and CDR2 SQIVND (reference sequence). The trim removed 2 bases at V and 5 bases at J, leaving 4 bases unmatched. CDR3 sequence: CASSIRAGDETQYF. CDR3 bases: TGTGCCAGTAGTATACGAGCGGGGGACGAGACCCAGTACTTC.

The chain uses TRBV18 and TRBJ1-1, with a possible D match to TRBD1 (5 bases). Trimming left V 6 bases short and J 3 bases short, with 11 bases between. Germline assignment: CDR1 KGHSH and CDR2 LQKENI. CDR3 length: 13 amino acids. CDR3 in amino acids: CASSQGEYTEAFF. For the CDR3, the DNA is TGTGCCAGCTCCCAAGGGGAATACACTGAAGCTTTCTTT. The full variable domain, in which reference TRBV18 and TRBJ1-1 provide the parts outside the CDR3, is NAGVMQNPRHLVRRRGQEARLRCSPMKGHSHVYWYRQLPEEGLKFMVYLQKENIIDESGMPKERFSAEFPKEGPSILRIQQVVRGDSAAYFCASSQGEYTEAFFGQGTRLTVV.

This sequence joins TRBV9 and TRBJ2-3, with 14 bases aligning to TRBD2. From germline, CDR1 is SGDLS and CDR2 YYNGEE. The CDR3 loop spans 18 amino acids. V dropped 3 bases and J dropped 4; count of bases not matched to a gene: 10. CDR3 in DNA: TGTGCCAGCAGCGGACTAGCGGGGGGGCCCTATGGGTCAGATACGCAGTATTTT. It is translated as CASSGLAGGPYGSDTQYF.

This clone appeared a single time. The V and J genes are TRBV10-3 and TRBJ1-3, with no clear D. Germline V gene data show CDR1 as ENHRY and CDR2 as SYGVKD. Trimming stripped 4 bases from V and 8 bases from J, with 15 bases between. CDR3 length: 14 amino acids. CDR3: CAISGGRGEDTIYF. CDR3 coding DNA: TGTGCCATCAGTGGAGGACGGGGAGAGGACACCATATATTTT.

This CDR3 is CASRLTGGQPQHF. The CDR3 DNA is TGTGCCAGCAGGCTCACCGGGGGTCAGCCCCAGCATTTT. The V call is TRBV12-3 or TRBV12-4, the J call TRBJ1-5; D is possibly TRBD1 (5 bases). Trimming cost V 6 bases and J 6 bases, with 12 bases left between them. The CDR3 covers 13 residues.

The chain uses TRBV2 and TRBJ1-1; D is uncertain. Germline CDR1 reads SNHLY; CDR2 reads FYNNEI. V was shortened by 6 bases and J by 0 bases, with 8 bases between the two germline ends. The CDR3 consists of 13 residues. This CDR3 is CASRSDMNTEAFF. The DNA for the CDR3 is TGTGCCAGCAGGTCCGACATGAACACTGAAGCTTTCTTT.

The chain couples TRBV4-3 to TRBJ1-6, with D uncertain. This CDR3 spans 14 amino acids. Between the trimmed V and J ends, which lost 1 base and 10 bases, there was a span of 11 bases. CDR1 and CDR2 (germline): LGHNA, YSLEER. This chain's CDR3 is CASSQGDQRSPLHF. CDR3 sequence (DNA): TGCGCCAGCAGCCAAGGGGATCAAAGGTCACCCCTCCACTTT.

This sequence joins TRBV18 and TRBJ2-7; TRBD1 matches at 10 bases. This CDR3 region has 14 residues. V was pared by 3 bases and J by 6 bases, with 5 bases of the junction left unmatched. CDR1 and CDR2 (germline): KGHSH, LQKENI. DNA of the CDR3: TGTGCCAGCTCACCCGACAGGGGGCTAGGCGAGCAGTACTTC. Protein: CASSPDRGLGEQYF.

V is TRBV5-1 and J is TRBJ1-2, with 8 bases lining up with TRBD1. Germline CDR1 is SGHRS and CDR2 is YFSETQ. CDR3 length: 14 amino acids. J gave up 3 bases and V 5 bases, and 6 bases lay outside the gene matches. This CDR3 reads CASSSDRGYYGYTF. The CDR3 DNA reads TGCGCCAGCAGTTCCGACAGGGGTTACTATGGCTACACCTTC.

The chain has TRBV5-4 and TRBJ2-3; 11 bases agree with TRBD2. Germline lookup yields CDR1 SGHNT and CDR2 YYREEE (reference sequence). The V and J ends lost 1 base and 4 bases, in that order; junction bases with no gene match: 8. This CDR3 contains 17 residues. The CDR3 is CASSLKASGGSADTQYF. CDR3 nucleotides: TGTGCCAGCAGCTTGAAGGCTAGCGGGGGGTCAGCAGATACGCAGTATTTT. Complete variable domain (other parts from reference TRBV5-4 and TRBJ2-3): ETGVTQSPTHLIKTRGQQVTLRCSSQSGHNTVSWYQQALGQGPQFIFQYYREEENGRGNFPPRFSGLQFPNYSSELNVNALELDDSALYLCASSLKASGGSADTQYFGPGTRLTVL.

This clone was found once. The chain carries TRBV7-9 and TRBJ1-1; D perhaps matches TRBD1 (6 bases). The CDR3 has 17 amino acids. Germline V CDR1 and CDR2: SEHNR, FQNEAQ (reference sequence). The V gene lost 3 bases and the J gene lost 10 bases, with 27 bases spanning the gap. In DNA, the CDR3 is TGTGCCAGCAGCTTCCTTAGGGTCAGTCTGAAAGAAGGGGGAGCTTTCTTT. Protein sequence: CASSFLRVSLKEGGAFF.

The CDR3 sequence: CASSWAASNQPQHF. The CDR3 DNA reads TGTGCCAGCAGTTGGGCGGCGTCCAATCAGCCCCAGCATTTT. V and J are TRBV27 and TRBJ1-5; the D is unclear. V shed 4 bases and J shed 3 bases, with 10 bases lying between them. CDR1 and CDR2 (germline): MNHEY, SMNVEV (reference sequence). The CDR3 totals 14 residues.

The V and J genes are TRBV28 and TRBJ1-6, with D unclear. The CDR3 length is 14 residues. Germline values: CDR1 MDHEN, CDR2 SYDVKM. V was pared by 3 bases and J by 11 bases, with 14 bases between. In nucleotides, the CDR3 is TGTGCCAGCAGTTTTATCGACTTCCAAACACCCCTCCACTTT. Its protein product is CASSFIDFQTPLHF.